The TCR beta chain under discussion was sequenced for a study of blood T cells in healthy people across ages. Study conclusions and caveats: Age brought a roughly linear fall in TCR beta diversity measured per million T cells.

Through a sample-barcoded 5' primer and a J-beta primer mix, a second PCR was run for roughly 6 to 11 cycles. Every cDNA was tagged by a template-switch adaptor with 12 random nucleotides. A single record per CDR3 protein comes from TCRdb applying MiXCR to the 5' RACE reads. The sample has 450,000 to 700,000 distinct CDR3 sequences, about 26% seen once; the top ten hold around a sixth. Details on this clonotype: The antigen is undetermined.

Individuals who donated were healthy Caucasians from Russia aged roughly 6 to 95. With each sample, at least 5 micrograms of total RNA were extracted. The CDR3 runs to 13 residues. Germline CDR1 DFQATT, CDR2 SNEGSKA (reference sequence). Trimming took 6 bases from V and 6 from J, leaving 17 bases between them. This clonotype originated in a woman between 65 and 79 years old in good health. The genes are TRBV20-1 and TRBJ1-2; tentatively, D is TRBD1 (6 bases). What was sequenced was blood. CDR3 sequence reads: CSASHTGLNGYTF. The CDR3 nucleotides are TGCAGTGCCTCTCATACAGGGTTGAATGGCTACACCTTC.